This TCR beta chain was sequenced during a study of T cells after yellow fever vaccination. About the study: Preparation of fractions with low cell numbers was performed using SMART-Seq v4 Ultra Low Input. Study-wide results and limits: Most primary-vaccination clones reappeared after the booster (approximately 97% CD4, 75% to 90% CD8).

CDR1 SGHDN and CDR2 FVKESK come from the germline V gene. The germline V and J ends were trimmed by 4 bases and 5 bases, with 15 bases remaining between them. The CDR3 contains 14 residues. As TCR cDNA was made by 5'RACE template switching, a universal primer site and UMIs were added. TCRdb used MiXCR to reprocess the 5' RACE reads, holding one entry per CDR3 protein. Here the sample spans hundreds of thousands of distinct CDR3 sequences, over 9% being singletons. In regard to this clonotype: Its antigen is unknown.

The source is a young man who received the YFV17D yellow fever vaccine. The material sequenced was PBMCs, taken on the day of the yellow fever booster vaccination. The rearrangement joins TRBV14 to TRBJ2-7; D may be TRBD2 (7 bases). CDR3 in DNA: TGTGCCAGCAGCCCCGGATGGGGGGGCAACGAGCAGTACTTC. Residues: CASSPGWGGNEQYF. The full variable domain, completed using reference TRBV14 and TRBJ2-7, is EAGVTQFPSHSVIEKGQTVTLRCDPISGHDNLYWYRRVMGKEIKFLLHFVKESKQDESGMPNNRFLAERTGGTYSTLKVQPAELEDSGVYFCASSPGWGGNEQYFGPGTRLTVT.